This T cell receptor (beta chain) was obtained from a study of control samples from healthy donors and cancer patients. CDR1 KGHSH and CDR2 LQKENI come from the germline V gene. With 3 bases removed from V and 4 bases from J, the gap between germline ends came to 12 bases. The CDR3 spans 14 residues. Data came from immunoSEQ multiplex PCR; TCRdb stores just in-frame clones and leaves some out. There are about 75,000 clones in the sample; around 84% occur only once, and more than 13% lies in the top ten. The table lists this clone with a count of one. The J gene is TRBJ1-1, the V gene TRBV18; D is undetermined. This TCR derives from a man between 50 and 59 years old in good health. The specimen was blood. For the CDR3, the DNA is TGTGCCAGCTCACCCGGGAGGCAGAGCACTGAAGCTTTCTTT. Translated: CASSPGRQSTEAFF.